The entry below gives a single T cell receptor (beta chain) sequence along with its context. Its matching antigen is unknown. The RNA input was roughly 0.45 to 1 ug, and it was reverse transcribed with random hexamers. TCRdb recomputed calls from the immunoSEQ multiplex PCR reads with MiXCR, one row per CDR3 protein. Among 240,000 or so distinct CDR3 sequences listed, 90% to 96% were seen once. Germline CDR1 is DFQATT and CDR2 is SNEGSKA (reference sequence). The V end lost 5 bases, the J end lost 6 bases, and 17 bases lay between the germline ends. This CDR3 has 14 amino acids. This sample is drawn from a study of CD8 T cells in Susac syndrome. Findings of the study overall: That the number of individuals in its TCR sequencing and HLA analysis was relatively small was acknowledged by the study.

The receptor was derived from a human donor with Susac syndrome. Input material: CD4+ T cells from PBMCs. This chain uses TRBV20-1 with TRBJ2-4, with D perhaps matching TRBD2 (6 bases). The CDR3 sequence is CSAWRENYRNIQYF. CDR3 nucleotide sequence: TGCAGTGCTTGGCGGGAAAACTACAGAAACATTCAGTACTTC.